What follows are 18 T cell receptor beta chains derived from one specimen sequenced in a study of breast tumors, draining lymph nodes, adjacent tissues. MiXCR was run by TCRdb on the multiplex PCR reads, yielding one entry per CDR3 protein. The sample has tens of thousands of distinct CDR3 sequences, roughly 50% seen once. Sequenced sample: breast tumor tissue. The receptors were gathered from a female donor with breast cancer. Some clones in this sample may be carry-over from other donors' samples.

A single count supports this clonotype. J is TRBJ2-7 and V is TRBV9, with TRBD1 matching over 9 bases. The germline gives CDR1 SGDLS, CDR2 YYNGEE. The CDR3 extends over 12 amino acids. Trimming cost V 3 bases and J 7 bases; bases outside gene matches: 2. In nucleotides, the CDR3 is TGTGCCAGCAGCGGACAGGGGGGGGAGCAGTACTTC. This encodes CASSGQGGEQYF.

Written as DNA, the CDR3 is TGCAGTGCTAGAGGTAGGGGTGCAAATGAAAAACTGTTTTTT. Residues: CSARGRGANEKLFF. This chain uses TRBV20-1 with TRBJ1-4; TRBD1 is a possible D gene (5 bases). V gave up 1 base and J gave up 5 bases, with 11 bases separating them. Germline V gene sequence: CDR1 DFQATT, CDR2 SNEGSKA (reference sequence). CDR3 size: 14 residues.

This clonotype was seen ten or more times. This chain connects TRBV7-9 to TRBJ2-5; D gene ambiguous. The CDR3 runs 13 residues. Between the trimmed V and J ends, which lost 1 base and 1 base, there was a span of 4 bases. Germline V lookup: CDR1 SEHNR, CDR2 FQNEAQ (reference sequence). The CDR3 sequence: CASSLEAQETQYF. CDR3 nucleotides: TGTGCCAGCAGCTTAGAAGCCCAAGAGACCCAGTACTTC.

The table lists this clonotype with many counts. The chain has TRBV9 and TRBJ1-4, with a weak D call TRBD1 (6 bases). Looked up from germline, CDR1 is SGDLS and CDR2 is YYNGEE. The CDR3 length is 14 residues. V was pared by 8 bases and J by 0 bases, with 11 bases between. The CDR3 DNA reads TGTGCCAGTAACAGGGAAGCAACTAATGAAAAACTGTTTTTT. It specifies CASNREATNEKLFF. The full variable domain, in which reference TRBV9 and TRBJ1-4 provide the parts outside the CDR3, is DSGVTQTPKHLITATGQRVTLRCSPRSGDLSVYWYQQSLDQGLQFLIQYYNGEERAKGNILERFSAQQFPDLHSELNLSSLELGDSALYFCASNREATNEKLFFGSGTQLSVL.

This rearrangement joins TRBV7-9 to TRBJ1-6; D may be TRBD1 (5 bases). Trimming shortened V by 1 base and J by 9 bases, and 13 bases separated the two germline ends. Germline loops: CDR1 SEHNR, CDR2 FQNEAQ (reference sequence). The length of the CDR3 is 15 residues. This CDR3 reads CASSLEWGRVSPLHF. The CDR3 DNA is TGTGCCAGCAGCTTAGAGTGGGGCCGGGTTTCACCCCTCCACTTT.

The CDR3 sequence: CASSPAQGTGELFF. CDR3 in DNA: TGTGCCAGCTCACCAGCACAGGGAACCGGGGAGCTGTTTTTT. The chain combines TRBV18 with TRBJ2-2; D may be TRBD1 (6 bases). This CDR3 is 14 amino acids long. Trimming stripped 2 bases from V and 5 bases from J, with 9 bases between. Germline lookup yields CDR1 KGHSH and CDR2 LQKENI.

The chain joins TRBV10-2 to TRBJ1-4; 8 nucleotides line up with TRBD1. Trimming took 0 bases from V and 0 from J; bases not matched to a gene: 9. The germline CDR1 and CDR2 sequences are WSHSY and SAAADI. The CDR3 covers 19 residues. The CDR3 DNA sequence: TGCGCCAGCAGTGAGTCCAGGACAGGGCAAGGTCCAACTAATGAAAAACTGTTTTTT. It is translated as CASSESRTGQGPTNEKLFF.

Note on this clonotype: At one boundary the junction diverges from the germline segment, which might be a read error. The V and J genes are TRBV7-6 and TRBJ2-7, with D tentatively TRBD1 (5 bases). The CDR3 spans 17 residues. Germline CDR1 is SGHVS and CDR2 is FNYEAQ. The CDR3 sequence: CASSLESGQGGSYQQYF. CDR3 DNA sequence: TGTGCCAGCAGCTTAGAGTCCGGCCAGGGTGGCTCCTACCAGCAATACTTC. The full variable domain, completed using reference TRBV7-6 and TRBJ2-7, is GAGVSQSPRYKVTKRGQDVALRCDPISGHVSLYWYRQALGQGPEFLTYFNYEAQQDKSGLPNDRFSAERPEGSISTLTIQRTEQRDSAMYRCASSLESGQGGSYQQYFGPGTRLTVT.

This chain links TRBV7-2 with TRBJ1-1; D is uncertain. Trimming took off 4 bases at V and 0 bases at J, with 9 bases between the two ends. From germline, CDR1 is SGHTA and CDR2 FQGNSA. The CDR3 is 14 amino acids. CDR3 sequence reads: CASSSSGMNTEAFF. The DNA of the CDR3 is TGTGCCAGCAGCTCTAGTGGGATGAACACTGAAGCTTTCTTT.

In regard to this clonotype: One end of the junction does not line up with germline, which may come from a read error. The chain employs TRBV2 and TRBJ2-7; possibly TRBD2 for D (5 bases). The CDR3 sequence is 13 residues long. Germline V CDR1 and CDR2: SNHLY, FYNNEI. CDR3: CAGSQRESYEQYF. The CDR3 region has the DNA TGTGCCGGCAGCCAGAGGGAATCCTACGAGCAGTACTTC.

This clonotype has only one observation. The rearrangement joins TRBV20-1 to TRBJ2-7; tentatively, D is TRBD2 (6 bases). CDR1 is DFQATT and CDR2 is SNEGSKA in the germline V gene (reference sequence). V shed 2 bases and J shed 4 bases, with 15 bases lying between them. The CDR3 sequence is 14 residues long. The CDR3 protein is CSARRSGGEYEQYF. The CDR3 DNA follows: TGCAGTGCTAGACGGTCCGGGGGAGAGTACGAGCAGTACTTC.

This clonotype was counted many times. CDR3 region: CASSLRGLAGADTQYF. The DNA of the CDR3 is TGCGCCAGCAGCTTGCGAGGACTAGCGGGAGCAGATACGCAGTATTTT. The chain has TRBV5-1 and TRBJ2-3; TRBD2 aligns across 13 bases. CDR3 length: 16 residues. Germline assignment: CDR1 SGHRS and CDR2 YFSETQ. V lost 1 base to trimming and J lost 4 bases; unmatched junction nucleotides: 3.

This clonotype was observed at least ten times. V gene TRBV19 combines with J gene TRBJ2-7, with 8 bases identical to TRBD1. V shed 8 bases and J 5 bases; nucleotides not matched to a gene: 8. The CDR3 sequence is 13 residues long. From germline, CDR1 is LNHDA and CDR2 SQIVND (reference sequence). For the CDR3, the DNA is TGTGCCAGTGGGACAGGCTTGGTCGACGAGCAGTACTTC. As protein: CASGTGLVDEQYF.

The genes are TRBV12-3 or TRBV12-4 and TRBJ2-1; D is perhaps TRBD1 (7 bases). Trimming took off 5 bases at V and 1 base at J, with 12 bases between the two ends. The CDR3 is made up of 15 amino acids. As DNA, the CDR3 is TGTGCCAGCAGTCCTCCAGGGGGGTCCTACAATGAGCAGTTCTTC. It is translated as CASSPPGGSYNEQFF.

V is TRBV7-9 and J is TRBJ2-7; D perhaps matches TRBD2 (5 bases). This CDR3 region has 13 residues. Germline CDR1 and CDR2: SEHNR and FQNEAQ (reference sequence). V gave up 5 bases and J gave up 3 bases, with 11 bases separating them. The CDR3 protein is CASSPPGSYEQYF. As DNA, the CDR3 is TGTGCCAGCAGCCCGCCGGGGAGCTACGAGCAGTACTTC.

This clonotype was observed many times. V gene TRBV20-1 combines with J gene TRBJ2-7; 8 nucleotides line up with TRBD2. CDR1 is DFQATT and CDR2 is SNEGSKA in the germline V gene (reference sequence). With V trimmed by 6 bases and J by 5 bases, 9 bases remained unmatched. There are 13 residues in the CDR3. This CDR3 is CSATPRREDEQYF. The CDR3, as DNA: TGCAGTGCCACACCCCGGCGGGAGGACGAGCAGTACTTC.

The chain uses TRBV3-1 and TRBJ1-1, with D tentatively TRBD1 (5 bases). The CDR3 length is 14 residues. Trimming took off 1 base at V and 3 bases at J, with 9 bases between the two ends. Germline V lookup: CDR1 LGHDT, CDR2 YNNKEL (reference sequence). CDR3 bases: TGTGCCAGCAGCCAAGGTGCGGGGGACACTGAAGCTTTCTTT. Its protein is CASSQGAGDTEAFF.

CDR3 nucleotides: TGCGCCAGCAGCCAAGATGGTTCAGACTACAATGAGCAGTTCTTC. It codes for CASSQDGSDYNEQFF. This chain uses TRBV4-1 with TRBJ2-1; D remains unclear. V lost 0 bases, J lost 3 bases, and 9 bases lay in between. The length of the CDR3 is 15 residues. The germline gives CDR1 MGHRA, CDR2 YSYEKL.